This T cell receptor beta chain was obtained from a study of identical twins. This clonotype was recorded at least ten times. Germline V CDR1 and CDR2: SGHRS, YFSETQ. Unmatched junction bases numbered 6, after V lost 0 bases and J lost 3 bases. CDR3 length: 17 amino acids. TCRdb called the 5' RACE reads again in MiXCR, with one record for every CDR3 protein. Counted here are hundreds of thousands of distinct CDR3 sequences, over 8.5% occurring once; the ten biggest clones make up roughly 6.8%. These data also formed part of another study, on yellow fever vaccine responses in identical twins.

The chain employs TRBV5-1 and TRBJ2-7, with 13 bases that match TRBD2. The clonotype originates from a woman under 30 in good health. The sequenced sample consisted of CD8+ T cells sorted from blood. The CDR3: CASSLAGLAGAGYEQYF. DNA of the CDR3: TGCGCCAGCAGCTTGGCCGGACTAGCGGGAGCAGGCTACGAGCAGTACTTC. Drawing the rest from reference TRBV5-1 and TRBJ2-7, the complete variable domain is KAGVTQTPRYLIKTRGQQVTLSCSPISGHRSVSWYQQTPGQGLQFLFEYFSETQRNKGNFPGRFSGRQFSNSRSEMNVSTLELGDSALYLCASSLAGLAGAGYEQYFGPGTRLTVT.